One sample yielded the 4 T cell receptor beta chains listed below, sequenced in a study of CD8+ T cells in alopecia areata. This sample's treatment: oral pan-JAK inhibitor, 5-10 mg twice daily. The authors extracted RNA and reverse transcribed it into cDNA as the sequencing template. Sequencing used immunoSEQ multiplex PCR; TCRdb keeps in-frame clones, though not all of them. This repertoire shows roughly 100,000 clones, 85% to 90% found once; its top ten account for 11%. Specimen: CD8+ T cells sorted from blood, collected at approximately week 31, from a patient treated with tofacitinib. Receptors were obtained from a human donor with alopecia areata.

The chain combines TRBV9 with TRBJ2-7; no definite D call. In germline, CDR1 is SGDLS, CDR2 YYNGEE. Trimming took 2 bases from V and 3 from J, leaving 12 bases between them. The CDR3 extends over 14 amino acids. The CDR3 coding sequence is TGTGCCAGCAGCGTCGACGGGTCTTACTACGAGCAGTACTTC. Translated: CASSVDGSYYEQYF.

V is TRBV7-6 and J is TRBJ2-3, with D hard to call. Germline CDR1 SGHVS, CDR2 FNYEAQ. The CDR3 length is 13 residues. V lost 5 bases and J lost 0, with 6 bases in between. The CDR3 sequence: CASSSASTDTQYF. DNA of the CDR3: TGTGCCAGCAGCAGCGCTAGCACAGATACGCAGTATTTT.

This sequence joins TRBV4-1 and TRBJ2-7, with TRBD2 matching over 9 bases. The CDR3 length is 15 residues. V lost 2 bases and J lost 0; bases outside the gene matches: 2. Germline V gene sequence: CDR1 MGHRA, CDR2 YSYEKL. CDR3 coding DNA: TGCGCCAGCAGCCAACTGACTAGCGGCTCCTACGAGCAGTACTTC. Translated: CASSQLTSGSYEQYF.

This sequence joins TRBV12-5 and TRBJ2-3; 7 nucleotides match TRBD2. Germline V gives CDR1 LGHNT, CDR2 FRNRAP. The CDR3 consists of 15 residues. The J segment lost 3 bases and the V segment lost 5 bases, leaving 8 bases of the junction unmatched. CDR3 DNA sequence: TGTGCTAGTGGTCACCCCGGACTAGATACAGATACGCAGTATTTT. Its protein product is CASGHPGLDTDTQYF.